The clone carrying this TCR beta chain was observed at least ten times. A constant-region primer primed TCR beta cDNA synthesis from about 0.45 ug of total RNA. Three nested multiplex PCR rounds, a slightly modified ARM-PCR, produced the libraries for TCR beta. The first two PCR rounds used TRBV1-TRBV30 forward primers with a C-beta reverse primer, around 10 cycles each. TCRdb called the multiplex PCR reads again in MiXCR, with one record for every CDR3 protein. The repertoire holds about 59,000 distinct CDR3 sequences, with about three quarters as singletons. Extraction of RNA together with DNA used roughly 18-32 mg of unsorted bulk tissue. Sampling targeted five separate regions of each tumor, which included the tumor centre. The data originate from a study of tumor-infiltrating lymphocytes in primary liver carcinoma. This CDR3 has 12 amino acids. Trimming shortened V by 6 bases and J by 7 bases, and 16 bases separated the two germline ends. The germline V gene has CDR1 SQVTM and CDR2 ANQGSEA.

This sequence originates from a man in his forties or fifties with primary liver carcinoma and hepatitis B virus infection. The V call is TRBV29-1, the J call TRBJ2-7; D is possibly TRBD2 (6 bases). Sequences were obtained from liver tumor tissue from sampling region 2. Sample subset: tumor region T2, inferior pole. As DNA, the CDR3 is TGCAGCGTCAGGAGGGCCTCGGGGGAGCAGTACTTC. This translates into CSVRRASGEQYF.